These T cell receptor beta chains were read from a single sample in a study of CD8 T cells in Susac syndrome. A single record per CDR3 protein comes from TCRdb applying MiXCR to the immunoSEQ multiplex PCR reads. Among over 80,000 distinct CDR3 sequences listed, 94% were seen once. Specimen: CD8+ T cells from PBMCs. These receptors all stem from a human donor with Susac syndrome. Both conserved end residues are part of each CDR3. The D gene is left open where the match is weak. Size tells how often a clone was seen (once, few, many) or the class of an expanded clone, and some rows leave it out.

v_call	clone_size	j_call	d_call	cdr3_nt	cdr3_aa
TRBV6-5	.	TRBJ2-2	TRBD1	TGTGCCAGCAGTCCCCAGGGGGACACCGGGGAGCTGTTTTTT	CASSPQGDTGELFF
TRBV5-4	.	TRBJ2-1	.	TGTGCCAGCAGCTTGGCTAGCGTTGAGCAGTTCTTC	CASSLASVEQFF
TRBV24-1	.	TRBJ2-5	.	TGTGCCACCAGTGATTCAGAGGGGTGGGAGACCCAGTACTTC	CATSDSEGWETQYF
TRBV4-2	.	TRBJ2-1	.	TGTGCCAGCAGCCAAGACGAGTCAGGGATCTACAATGAGCAGTTCTTC	CASSQDESGIYNEQFF
TRBV6-5	.	TRBJ2-1	.	TGTGCCAGCAGTTACGATACCTCCTACAATGAGCAGTTCTTC	CASSYDTSYNEQFF
TRBV13	.	TRBJ1-5	.	TGTGCCAGCAGCTTAGGAAGGGGCCTGGGGAGCAATCAGCCCCAGCATTTT	CASSLGRGLGSNQPQHF
TRBV5-1	few	TRBJ2-1	.	TGCGCCAGCAGTGAAGGAGACAGATACTACAATGAGCAGTTCTTC	CASSEGDRYYNEQFF
TRBV2	.	TRBJ2-7	.	TGTGCCAGCGGTCAGAGCCGAAACTACGAGCAGTACTTC	CASGQSRNYEQYF
TRBV5-1	.	TRBJ2-7	.	TGCGCCAGCAGCTTGTGGGCAGACGAGCAGTACTTC	CASSLWADEQYF
TRBV5-1	.	TRBJ2-1	TRBD2	TGCGCCAGCAGTTTTAGCGGGGGGGCCCACTCCTACAATGAGCAGTTCTTC	CASSFSGGAHSYNEQFF
TRBV29-1	.	TRBJ2-1	TRBD2	TGCAGCGTCTTAGCGGGACCGTTGGACAATGAGCAGTTCTTC	CSVLAGPLDNEQFF
TRBV10-3	.	TRBJ1-2	.	TGTGCCATCAGTGGGCGGTTGTGGTTGGTGGACTATGGCTACACCTTC	CAISGRLWLVDYGYTF
TRBV20-1	.	TRBJ1-5	TRBD1	TGCAGTGCTACGGACAGGGGCGCGGGGGGTCAGCCCCAGCATTTT	CSATDRGAGGQPQHF
TRBV12-5	.	TRBJ2-7	.	TGTGCTAGTGGTTTGGTACTTGTGGACGGAGGACCCTACGAGCAGTACTTC	CASGLVLVDGGPYEQYF
TRBV28	.	TRBJ2-3	.	TGTGCCAGCAGTCTGACGGCGGATACGCAGTATTTT	CASSLTADTQYF
TRBV28	.	TRBJ1-5	TRBD1	TGTGCCAGCAGCAAGGACAGGGAAGGCAATCAGCCCCAGCATTTT	CASSKDREGNQPQHF
TRBV24-1	once	TRBJ1-5	.	TGTGCCACCAGTGATACTGGGATCAATCAGCCCCAGCATTTT	CATSDTGINQPQHF
TRBV13	.	TRBJ2-3	.	TGTGCCAGCAGCCCCGGATGGACAGTACAGAGCACAGATACGCAGTATTTT	CASSPGWTVQSTDTQYF
TRBV6-4	.	TRBJ2-5	.	TGTGCCAGCAGTGATATTACCCGGGAGAAAGAGACCCAGTACTTC	CASSDITREKETQYF
TRBV19	.	TRBJ1-2	.	TGTGCCAGTATGGCGGGGACTGGCTACACCTTC	CASMAGTGYTF